The following is a T cell receptor beta chain sequence with its context. The data derive from a study of blood T cell repertoires in COVID-19. Across the study: COVID-19 samples collected from the United States, Italy and Spain covered acute and convalescent phases. T cells, B-cell-depleted T cells, or PBMCs supplied cDNA or gDNA.

The method was immunoSEQ multiplex PCR; TCRdb's version includes in-frame clones alone and lacks a portion of them. The sample contains about 200,000 clones, roughly 90% of which appear only once. The CDR3 is 13 residues long. The germline V gene encodes CDR1 MRHNA and CDR2 SNTAGT. With 2 bases clipped from V and 6 bases from J, the junction kept 3 bases outside the gene matches. V and J are TRBV6-4 and TRBJ2-7; 8 positions match TRBD1. The receptor comes from a man aged 25 to 40 who had recovered from COVID-19. The sample was peripheral blood. CDR3 coding DNA: TGTGCCAGCAGTGACCTCCAGGGGGCCGAGCAGTACTTC. This codes for CASSDLQGAEQYF.